The 30 T cell receptor beta chains presented below share a single source sample, sequenced in a study of blood T cell repertoires in COVID-19. TCRdb's table, derived via immunoSEQ multiplex PCR, lists solely in-frame clones and lacks some. The sample yields about 120,000 clones, 75% to 90% seen once. Sequenced input: peripheral blood. Receptors were obtained from a man aged 65 to 79 with active or convalescent COVID-19.

The chain carries TRBV5-1 and TRBJ2-7; tentative D call: TRBD1 (6 bases). V shed 4 bases and J shed 7 bases, with 21 bases lying between them. This CDR3 has 15 amino acids. Germline CDR1 SGHRS, CDR2 YFSETQ. This CDR3 is CASSLGVSLQGEQYF. CDR3 nucleotide sequence: TGCGCCAGCAGCCTGGGTGTTAGTCTACAGGGTGAGCAGTACTTC. The entire variable domain, with the rest obtained from reference TRBV5-1 and TRBJ2-7, is as follows: KAGVTQTPRYLIKTRGQQVTLSCSPISGHRSVSWYQQTPGQGLQFLFEYFSETQRNKGNFPGRFSGRQFSNSRSEMNVSTLELGDSALYLCASSLGVSLQGEQYFGPGTRLTVT.

This chain uses TRBV6-5 with TRBJ2-7, with 9 bases aligning to TRBD1. CDR3 length: 15 amino acids. From germline, CDR1 is MNHEY and CDR2 SVGAGI. The V segment lost 6 bases and the J segment 4 bases; nucleotides outside the gene matches: 10. The CDR3 is CASSPTGTGIYEQYF. The CDR3 DNA follows: TGTGCCAGCAGCCCCACCGGGACAGGGATTTACGAGCAGTACTTC.

The chain has TRBV28 and TRBJ2-5, with a weak D call TRBD2 (6 bases). Germline lookup yields CDR1 MDHEN and CDR2 SYDVKM. With 3 bases removed from V and 5 bases from J, the gap between germline ends came to 16 bases. The CDR3 loop spans 15 amino acids. DNA for the CDR3: TGTGCCAGCAGTTTCGGAGGGCTCGTTATGGAGACCCAGTACTTC. As protein: CASSFGGLVMETQYF.

Comments on this clone: Sequence at one end of the junction differs from germline and may be a read error. The V and J genes are TRBV7-9 and TRBJ1-6; 10 nucleotides line up with TRBD1. Germline V gene lookup returns CDR1 SEHNR and CDR2 FQNEAQ (reference sequence). The CDR3 extends over 11 amino acids. DNA for the CDR3: TGTGCCAGCAGCGAACCCGGGACAGGGGACTTT. Residues: CASSEPGTGDF.

The V call is TRBV28, the J call TRBJ2-1, with 7 bases that match TRBD2. This CDR3 is built from 11 residues. Germline V gene data show CDR1 as MDHEN and CDR2 as SYDVKM. Unmatched junction bases numbered 4, after V lost 9 bases and J lost 8 bases. The CDR3 region has the DNA TGTGCCAGTCTACGGGGGGATGAGCAGTTCTTC. Amino acid sequence: CASLRGDEQFF.

The chain joins TRBV13 to TRBJ2-3, with TRBD2 identical over 8 bases. J was trimmed by 3 bases and V by 5 bases; bases with no gene match: 7. Germline CDR1 PRHDT, CDR2 FYEKMQ (reference sequence). The CDR3 runs 15 residues. The CDR3 reads CASSTREGTTDTQYF. The CDR3, as DNA: TGTGCCAGCAGCACCCGGGAGGGGACGACAGATACGCAGTATTTT.

This clone showed up just once. This sequence joins TRBV2 and TRBJ1-5; the D is unclear. Per the germline V gene, CDR1 is SNHLY and CDR2 is FYNNEI. The CDR3 runs to 13 residues. V dropped 0 bases and J dropped 6 bases, with 6 bases sitting between them. In DNA form, the CDR3 reads TGTGCCAGCAGTGAAGCTGGCGGTCAGCCCCAGCATTTT. Translation gives CASSEAGGQPQHF.

The rearrangement uses TRBV19 and TRBJ2-3; weak D call: TRBD2 (5 bases). Trimming took off 4 bases at V and 2 bases at J, with 16 bases between the two ends. CDR3 size: 16 residues. CDR1 and CDR2 from the germline V gene are LNHDA and SQIVND (reference sequence). The CDR3 DNA is TGTGCCAGTAGTAGCGGGCGTTACCCGTCCACAGATACGCAGTATTTT. Translated, it gives CASSSGRYPSTDTQYF.

The chain links TRBV3-1 (or the pseudogene TRBV3-2) to TRBJ1-1; weak D call: TRBD1 (5 bases). Germline V gene data show CDR1 as LGHDT and CDR2 as YNNKEL (reference sequence). CDR3 length: 13 residues. The V and J ends lost 8 bases and 3 bases respectively, with 13 bases between them. The CDR3 DNA follows: TGTGCCAGCGCGGGGGAACAGGACACTGAAGCTTTCTTT. Its translation is CASAGEQDTEAFF.

V usage is TRBV27 and J usage is TRBJ1-1, with TRBD1 matching 10 bases. This CDR3 region has 14 residues. The V gene end was trimmed by 7 bases and the J gene end by 12 bases; junction bases not matched to a gene: 14. CDR1 MNHEY and CDR2 SMNVEV come from the germline V gene (reference sequence). CDR3 region: CASTSGTGVTRTFF. DNA for the CDR3: TGTGCCAGCACTTCCGGGACAGGGGTGACGAGAACTTTCTTT.

This chain connects TRBV7-8 to TRBJ1-3; TRBD1 matches 7 bases. Germline values: CDR1 SGHVS, CDR2 FQNEAQ. The CDR3 loop spans 15 amino acids. V shed 6 bases, J shed 0 bases, and the junction held 5 bases outside the gene matches. The CDR3 DNA sequence: TGTGCCAGCAGAACCACAGGGGACTCTGGAAACACCATATATTTT. As protein: CASRTTGDSGNTIYF.

The J gene is TRBJ1-5, the V gene TRBV19, with TRBD1 matching over 7 bases. The germline V gene encodes CDR1 LNHDA and CDR2 SQIVND (reference sequence). The CDR3 is 15 residues long. V was pared by 5 bases and J by 3 bases, with 7 bases of the junction left unmatched. The CDR3, as DNA: TGTGCCAGTAGTTCCGGGACAGCCTACAATCAGCCCCAGCATTTT. Translating it yields CASSSGTAYNQPQHF.

The chain recombines TRBV5-1 with TRBJ2-1; 10 bases match TRBD2. Per the germline V gene, CDR1 is SGHRS and CDR2 is YFSETQ. CDR3 length equals 17 residues. V lost 0 bases and J lost 4; bases outside the gene matches: 7. The CDR3 DNA reads as TGCGCCAGCAGCTTGGCCAGTAGCGGGGGGTCTTACAATGAGCAGTTCTTC. Translation: CASSLASSGGSYNEQFF.

The chain has TRBV4-1 and TRBJ2-1; 15 bases are shared with TRBD2. This CDR3 has 15 amino acids. Germline-derived CDR1 and CDR2 are MGHRA and YSYEKL. The junction had 4 bases not matched to a gene; V was cut back by 4 bases and J by 9 bases. CDR3 coding DNA: TGCGCCAGCAGCCTGGGACTAGCGGGAGGAAGTGAGCAGTTCTTC. Its translation: CASSLGLAGGSEQFF.

The rearrangement uses TRBV2 and TRBJ1-5; perhaps TRBD1 as D (5 bases). Germline V gene data show CDR1 as SNHLY and CDR2 as FYNNEI. The CDR3 has 14 amino acids. V was pared by 6 bases and J by 1 base, with 10 bases between. The CDR3, as DNA: TGTGCCAGCAGGGGTACAGGAAGCAATCAGCCCCAGCATTTT. It is translated as CASRGTGSNQPQHF.

The chain links TRBV15 to TRBJ1-2, with no clear D. Germline V CDR1 and CDR2: LNHNV, YYDKDF (reference sequence). The V gene lost 1 base and the J gene lost 6 bases, with 12 bases spanning the gap. CDR3 length: 14 residues. The CDR3: CATSRVRALDGYTF. The CDR3 bases are TGTGCCACCAGCAGAGTAAGAGCCCTGGATGGCTACACCTTC.

CDR3 protein: CASRAGWGTEAFF. The CDR3 DNA reads as TGTGCCAGCAGGGCAGGGTGGGGCACTGAAGCTTTCTTT. The rearrangement links TRBV7-3 to TRBJ1-1, with a weak D call TRBD1 (5 bases). Trimming took off 6 bases at V and 4 bases at J, with 12 bases between the two ends. CDR1 and CDR2 from the germline V gene are SGHTA and FQGTGA. The CDR3 covers 13 residues.

The V call is TRBV4-2, the J call TRBJ2-4; no firm D call. This CDR3 is 16 amino acids long. Trimming removed 0 bases at V and 0 bases at J, with 9 bases between. The germline CDR1 and CDR2 sequences are LGHNA and YNFKEQ. CDR3 DNA sequence: TGTGCCAGCAGCCAAGAGGTGACGGGAGCCAAAAACATTCAGTACTTC. This encodes CASSQEVTGAKNIQYF.

This clone appeared once. V and J are TRBV30 and TRBJ2-1, with 10 bases that match TRBD2. V lost 4 bases, J lost 9 bases, and 12 bases stayed unmatched. This CDR3 spans 15 amino acids. Per the germline V gene, CDR1 is GTSNPN and CDR2 is SVGIG (reference sequence). Here the CDR3 DNA reads TGTGCCTGGATACGGAGCACTAGCGGGATGGGTGAGCAGTTCTTC. As protein: CAWIRSTSGMGEQFF.

This chain uses TRBV6-6 with TRBJ1-1, with 7 bases identical to TRBD1. The V gene's germline CDR1 is MNHNY and CDR2 SVGAGI (reference sequence). The V and J ends lost 0 bases and 5 bases, in that order; junction bases with no gene match: 3. The CDR3 contains 14 residues. The CDR3 sequence: CASSYSGGQTEAFF. As DNA, the CDR3 is TGTGCCAGCAGTTACTCAGGGGGCCAGACTGAAGCTTTCTTT.

This chain uses TRBV9 with TRBJ2-1; a weak D match, TRBD2 (5 bases). Looked up from germline, CDR1 is SGDLS and CDR2 is YYNGEE. The V end was cut by 2 bases, the J end by 0 bases, with 9 bases between. This CDR3 region has 15 residues. The CDR3 protein is CASSVDGVSYNEQFF. The CDR3 DNA follows: TGTGCCAGCAGCGTGGACGGGGTCTCCTACAATGAGCAGTTCTTC.

The table lists this clone with a count of one. The rearrangement links TRBV7-9 to TRBJ1-3; 7 positions agree with TRBD1. Germline CDR1 is SEHNR and CDR2 is FQNEAQ (reference sequence). CDR3 length: 15 residues. The trim removed 5 bases at V and 0 bases at J, leaving 4 bases unmatched. DNA of the CDR3: TGTGCCAGCAGCCGGACAGGAAGCTCTGGAAACACCATATATTTT. Protein sequence: CASSRTGSSGNTIYF.

V and J are TRBV6-6 and TRBJ1-2; 9 positions match TRBD1. CDR1 is MNHNY, CDR2 SVGAGI, per germline (reference sequence). After removal of 5 bases from V and 8 bases from J, the junction contained 6 bases not matched to a gene. The CDR3 is made up of 13 amino acids. For the CDR3, the DNA is TGTGCCAGCAGTCCGACAGGGGGAGGAGGCTACACCTTC. This translates into CASSPTGGGGYTF.

CDR3 protein: CASSLEGASNYGYTF. The CDR3 DNA sequence: TGTGCCAGCAGTTTGGAGGGGGCGTCTAACTATGGCTACACCTTC. The V call is TRBV6-5, the J call TRBJ1-2; 7 bases are shared with TRBD1. The CDR3 covers 15 residues. J lost 0 bases, V lost 4 bases, and 5 bases had no gene match. The germline V gene has CDR1 MNHEY and CDR2 SVGAGI.

This clone was seen only a few times. This rearrangement joins TRBV7-3 to TRBJ2-3; 7 bases match TRBD2. With 5 bases clipped from V and 4 bases from J, the junction kept 9 bases outside the gene matches. Germline V lookup: CDR1 SGHTA, CDR2 FQGTGA. The CDR3 is made up of 15 amino acids. Here the CDR3 DNA reads TGTGCCAGCAGCCCCTTGCGGGGAGGGGCAGATACGCAGTATTTT. Its translation is CASSPLRGGADTQYF.

The gene calls are TRBV27 and TRBJ2-1; 9 bases line up with TRBD1. With 3 bases clipped from V and 8 bases from J, the junction kept 5 bases outside the gene matches. This CDR3 comprises 14 residues. Germline CDR1 reads MNHEY; CDR2 reads SMNVEV (reference sequence). CDR3 sequence reads: CASSLGQGFDEQFF. The CDR3 DNA reads TGTGCCAGCAGTTTGGGACAGGGATTCGATGAGCAGTTCTTC.

The V call is TRBV27, the J call TRBJ1-5; D might be TRBD1 (5 bases). The germline gives CDR1 MNHEY, CDR2 SMNVEV (reference sequence). V was cut by 2 bases and J by 4 bases, with 12 bases left in between. The CDR3 sequence is 15 residues long. CDR3: CASSLGGVSNQPQHF. The CDR3 bases are TGTGCCAGCAGTTTAGGGGGGGTCAGTAATCAGCCCCAGCATTTT.

A remark on this clone: Compared with germline, one end of the junction differs, possibly owing to a read error. The chain uses TRBV7-7 and TRBJ2-1; TRBD2 might be the D (6 bases). CDR1 is SSHAT, CDR2 FNYEAQ, per germline (reference sequence). This CDR3 comprises 15 residues. The CDR3 spells CASSPGLTGDNEQFF. Written as DNA, the CDR3 is TGTGCTAGCAGCCCGGGACTTACGGGGGACAATGAGCAGTTCTTC.

The J gene is TRBJ2-1, the V gene TRBV28; D gene unclear. This CDR3 has 12 residues. V dropped 2 bases and J dropped 4 bases, with 3 bases sitting between them. Germline lookup yields CDR1 MDHEN and CDR2 SYDVKM. This chain's CDR3 is CASSLQYNEQFF. The CDR3 DNA follows: TGTGCCAGCAGTTTACAATACAATGAGCAGTTCTTC.

V is TRBV3-1 (or the pseudogene TRBV3-2) and J is TRBJ2-1; maybe TRBD1 (6 bases). The CDR3 is 12 residues long. Trimming took 3 bases from V and 12 from J, leaving 12 bases between them. Germline V gives CDR1 LGHDT, CDR2 YNNKEL (reference sequence). In nucleotides, the CDR3 is TGTGCCAGCAGCCAGGACAGAGCAGGGCAGTTCTTC. Its protein is CASSQDRAGQFF.